This entry features one T cell receptor beta chain sequence. This clone was detected a few times. Its antigen is not yet known. No much larger clone is present one base from it, and per-base qualities are unavailable. The donors were healthy, HIV-negative adults with no recently reported acute infections or vaccinations. Every donor was a Caucasian adult living in Nashville, Tennessee, USA. CD8 memory samples consisted of magnetically selected CD45RO+ cells combined with CCR7-negative CD45RA+ effector memory (TemRA) cells. After blood collection by leukapheresis, PBMCs were isolated using Ficoll-Histopaque density gradient centrifugation and then cryopreserved in the vapor phase of liquid nitrogen. Analytical flow cytometry was used to check the purity and quantity of every magnetically sorted T cell population. From each sorted fraction, genomic DNA was isolated and quantified by UV absorbance on a Nanodrop 2000c.

This sample was taken from a study of shared clonotypes between healthy human individuals (dated by TCRdb to the early 2020s). Background for the entire study: Two women and three men aged 18 to 49 years were included in the cohort. For each donor, CD4 naive and CD4 memory were each given three plates, CD8 naive was given two plates, and CD8 memory was given one plate. To estimate repertoire size and how much clonotype sharing occurs between individuals, the study deeply sequenced the blood TCR repertoires of 4 to 6 healthy adults. Different laboratories and diverse techniques were used to prepare libraries and sequence TCR repertoires, to increase sequencing depth and limit assay-specific biases. Per donor, leukapheresis produced somewhere between about 0.9 and 9.5 billion PBMCs. Here is what the overall study found, with its caveats: Naive subsets generally had larger estimated clonotype richness than memory subsets. Clonotypes shared by all four sorted-subset donors showed higher generation probabilities than non-shared clonotypes. The small number of donors limited the genetic and exposure-history diversity represented. Pairwise subsampling indicated that sequencing depth was expected to affect the degree of clonotype sharing among donors. Sharing across a few donors was observed for around 4.8% of naive CD4, about 4% of naive CD8, about 2.3% of memory CD4, and approximately 0.41% of memory CD8 clonotypes. Sampling was restricted to blood, and TCR repertoires in tissues likely differ from the TCR repertoires found in blood. Incomplete sequencing was indicated by rarefaction of sorted-subset datasets, despite the large sequencing depth.

Using the deep immunoSEQ assay, TCR CDR3 regions were amplified from genomic DNA by multiplex PCR. For each cell subset, the extracted genomic DNA was distributed evenly across all wells of several immunoSEQ 96-well plates, and each plate served as one replicate. Each replicate PCR for sorted subsets received around 200 ng genomic DNA, equal to about 30,000 T cell genomes. The purified libraries were quantified using a Qubit 3.0 fluorometer, sized with a Bioanalyzer 2100, and then quantified again using the KAPA Library Quantification kit. Every immunoSEQ 96-well plate was sequenced on a dedicated single-read 150-cycle Illumina NextSeq 550 flow cell. The authors processed their data as follows. Because the immunoSEQ output held only junctional sequences and lacked quality scores, the filtering could not match the filtering applied to full-length reads. Sequences were annotated with PyIR, a Python wrapper for IgBLAST v1.9, and V/J genes and CDR3 were assigned using IMGT germline references. Reads were filtered out if the reads had weak V/J assignments (E-value above 1e-6), no CDR3, stop codons, out-of-frame junctions, or ambiguous translated residues. V3J clonotypes were defined as sequences sharing an identical inferred V gene, J gene, and CDR3 amino acid sequence. Percentage overlap between repertoires was computed as shared unique clonotypes divided by the size of the smaller repertoire. Three approaches were used to assess repertoire richness: RTK rarefaction, the Chao1 estimator, and Recon v2.1 estimates of unobserved clonotypes. Generation probabilities were computed with OLGA for all TCRbeta clonotypes obtained by the gDNA method from four donors. TCRdb took over this immuneACCESS table, retaining in-frame rearrangements with V and J assigned. Such tables are incomplete; in checked studies, under half of the missing clones stem from an unresolved V gene, and the remainder is unexplained. The DNA gave D and trimming, while V, J and clone size come from that table. The sample records about 96,000 clones, roughly three quarters of which are singletons. The ten largest clones add up to approximately 55% of the sample.

Sequences were obtained from memory CD8+ T cells sorted from blood. According to the study, the label for this sample's cell subset or site signals: CD45RO+ cells pooled with CCR7-negative TemRA cells. This TCR came from a young man in good health.

Read as DNA, the sequence is TGTGCCTGGAGTGCCGAGCGGGAGATTTCCGGGGAGCTGTTTTTT. It specifies CAWSAEREISGELFF. The rearranged segments are TRBV30 and TRBJ2-2, with 8 bases aligning to TRBD2. Including the terminal cysteine and phenylalanine, the CDR3 comprises 15 residues. The entry retains the CDR3 DNA only, 45 bases that are in frame from base 1. CDR1 and CDR2 are drawn from the germline V gene (reference sequence): GTSNPN, SVGIG. V and J are trimmed by 1 base and 6 bases, and the gene matches miss 7 bases of the junction.